This T cell receptor beta chain was profiled in a study of blood T cells in healthy people across ages (dated by TCRdb to 2015 to 2017). Regarding the research as a whole: Template switching captured roughly one uniquely barcoded TCR beta cDNA molecule per two T cells in model experiments. Two additional independent replicas of 1 million unique cDNA reads from the same blood draw were analyzed for two donors (one aged 18 to 29 and one aged 80 or older). Age-related changes in TCR beta repertoire diversity were measured in the study by deep sequencing normalized with unique cDNA molecular identifiers. The donors were split into four age groups: young (average 16 years), middle-aged (nearly 40), aged (approximately 59) and long-lived (approximately 89). Findings and caveats that apply to the study as a whole: Since profiling was done on bulk unsorted PBMCs, naive and antigen-experienced compartments could not be conclusively compared. There was a strong correlation between observed TCR beta diversity and the percentage of naive T cells measured by flow cytometry. Donor CMV infection status was unknown, potentially confounding age-related changes in expanded clonotypes. As age increased, observed TCR beta diversity per million T cells dropped in a roughly linear way, and a significant reduction was already evident by age around 41. Compared with the aged group, more naive CD4+ T cells, fewer expanded clones and increased TCR diversity were shown by the long-lived group, suggesting age selection. Estimates of total diversity from one million sequenced T cells were regarded as lower bounds and underestimates.

This clonotype occurred once. The target of this receptor is not known. No base qualities exist here, and no much larger clone lies one base off it. In the germline V gene, CDR1 corresponds to SNHLY and CDR2 to FYNNEI. The CDR3 numbers 13 residues from cysteine through phenylalanine. The sequence is cut down to CDR3 DNA, 39 bases in frame from base 1. V lost 7 bases and J lost 5 bases; the stretch between them is 11 bases long. Library method: 5' RACE. Sequencing used an Illumina HiSeq 2500. A second 7 to 11 cycle PCR used a sample-barcoded 5' primer and a J-beta primer mix. Each TCR beta cDNA molecule received a unique molecular identifier from a template-switch 5' adaptor carrying 12 random nucleotides. At least 3 million CDR3-containing paired-end reads were obtained from each sample. First-strand cDNA synthesis was performed from all RNA using the Mint cDNA synthesis kit, with priming by a TRBC-specific oligonucleotide. After uracil-DNA glycosylase treatment, a first 18-cycle PCR used universal primers M1SS and BC2_uni_R on all cDNA. Turning to the authors' computational methods: Normalization of each sample was performed by random selection of 1 million high-quality reads, each carrying a distinct molecular identifier. Reads with shared molecular identifiers were discarded instead of being binned into consensus sequences. CDR3 identification, clonotype clustering and error correction used MiTCR with a Q25 quality threshold and the strictest error-elimination algorithm. A nonparametric unseen species model with Euler transformation was used to estimate lower-bound total TCR beta diversity. The public sequencing data were trimmed at Q25 with fastp and processed into clonotypes with MiXCR by TCRdb, which kept only in-frame beta chains. Each CDR3 protein appears once, grouped with its most common genes and DNA. The V and J calls shown here were made by TCRdb, not taken from the authors' results. The sample has nearly 800,000 distinct CDR3 sequences on record, roughly 25% of them singletons. More than 3% of the sample goes to the ten largest clones.

The donors were about 40 Caucasian individuals from Russia, aged about 6 to 100 years, who were systemically healthy. Each donor gave about 9.2 milliliters of peripheral blood, drawn into EDTA-treated Vacutainer tubes. PBMCs were isolated by Ficoll-Paque density-gradient centrifugation, with at least 6 million obtained per sample. Total RNA was extracted from PBMCs with Trizol reagent, with at least 6 micrograms obtained per sample. For every donor, an aliquot of PBMCs went through flow cytometry to measure the percentages of naive CD45RAhigh/CD27high T cells. The sample was also linked to a second study, of T cells of mothers and their children. The second study, in turn, reports: Nine systemically healthy Caucasian individuals served as donors, namely three mothers together with their six children. cDNA synthesis used all of the extracted RNA, with around 1.5 ug of RNA in each 15 ul reaction. Sample barcodes and 2-4 random nucleotides were added via the M1S primer in the second PCR. More than 8 million TCR beta CDR3 reads were obtained from each mother, and about 3 million reads were obtained from each child. Thymic selection similarly shapes TCR recombination output in related and unrelated pairs, with minor effect from inherited differences. Normalized repertoire overlap was always slightly but never significantly higher in related than unrelated mother-child pairs. Persistent microchimeric T cell clones were not detected, at a sensitivity of approximately 93 clones per million clonotypes. The study used deep NGS to compare TCR beta repertoires of mothers and children, seeking features distinguishing related mother-child pairs from unrelated individuals. On average, the children were approximately 11 +/- 4 years old, while the mothers were roughly 40 +/- 4 years old. Libraries were sequenced on Illumina HiSeq 2000 with 100+100 nt paired-end reads after adapter ligation with NEBNext reagents. Mother and child libraries were prepared a month apart and sequenced in separate runs to prevent cross-contamination. Between 500,000 and 2,000,000 distinct TCR beta clonotypes were identified per donor. Naive TCR beta clonotypes were estimated from low-frequency clonotypes matched to each donor's FACS-determined naive share, without sorting.

Source material: blood. The chain is made from TRBV2 and TRBJ2-2; the D call is possibly TRBD1 or TRBD2, each sharing 5 bases. The receptor was derived from a boy under 18 in good health. The base sequence is TGTGCCAGCACCCGAGGGGAGACCGGGGAGCTGTTTTTT. Its translation reads: CASTRGETGELFF.